This record looks at one T cell receptor beta chain sequence and its context. Its antigen remains undetermined. Per-base quality was not reported, and no clone a single base away is much larger than it. From the cysteine up to the phenylalanine, the CDR3 has a length of 15 residues. Kept here is only the CDR3 DNA, which spans 45 bases and is read in frame from base 1. The germline V gene supplies CDR1 SNHLY and CDR2 FYNNEI. Clipping removes 8 bases from V and 2 bases from J, with 7 as the unmatched junction base count. The immunoSEQ Assay, a bias-controlled multiplex PCR, was used to amplify TCRbeta CDR3 regions from genomic DNA. The paper's data handling went like this. The number of nucleated cells in each sample was estimated by amplification of reference gene primers within the assay. To quantify the absolute abundance of each unique TCRbeta CDR3 rearrangement, sequence reads were collapsed and filtered. For each sample, productive Simpson clonality was calculated by taking the square root of Simpson's diversity index across productive rearrangements. TCRdb stores this immuneACCESS table with in-frame sequences only. Part of the clones is absent; in the studies checked, under half of the shortfall reflects unresolved V genes, and no reason is known for the rest. That table is the source of V, J and clone size, and D and trimming were worked out from the DNA. In all, the sample holds hundreds of thousands of clones, and about 80% of those were seen once. Around 8.9% of the sample lies in the top ten.

This sample stems from a study of blood T cell repertoires in COVID-19 (dated by TCRdb to about 2020). Background for the entire study: Collaborator samples came from the United States, Italy and Spain and covered acute and convalescent phases of COVID-19. Where available, HLA class I and class II types were obtained from metadata supplied by the sample provider rather than from assay-based typing. Deeply sampled blood TCRbeta repertoires from subjects exposed to, actively infected with, or recovered from COVID-19 were included in the dataset. Samples came from the ongoing ImmuneRACE study (first 160 participants) plus 1,254 subjects from 6 global collaborators. Sample metadata almost always included a de-identified subject ID, COVID-19 status, age in years and sex. The repertoires were released in a freely available public database meant as a resource for research on the immune response to SARS-CoV-2. The prospective study material was composed of cDNA or gDNA derived from T cells, B-cell-depleted T cells, or PBMCs. What the study reported, not specific to this receptor: Clinical and demographic metadata were provided uncurated, with the amount varying by source and participant.

The collaborating institutions used their own protocols to collect whole blood in K2EDTA tubes. For TCRbeta analysis, collaborators shipped samples in one of three forms: frozen whole blood, isolated PBMCs, or DNA extracted from either of those sample types. The clonotype was recovered from an elderly man with acute or convalescent COVID-19. The chain was built from TRBV2 and TRBJ1-1; the junction holds 11 bases that match TRBD1. The sample comprised peripheral blood. The nucleotide sequence is given as TGTGCCAGCGTCCGGGACAGGGGGTTTAACACTGAAGCTTTCTTT. The resulting protein is CASVRDRGFNTEAFF. With all but the CDR3 taken from the reference TRBV2 and TRBJ1-1 genes, the full variable domain is: EPEVTQTPSHQVTQMGQEVILRCVPISNHLYFYWYRQILGQKVEFLVSFYNNEISEKSEIFDDQFSVERPDGSNFTLKIRSTKLEDSAMYFCASVRDRGFNTEAFFGQGTRLTVV.